The 18 T cell receptor beta chains presented below share a single source sample, sequenced in a study of graft-versus-host responses after intestinal transplantation. Graft specimens yielded both intraepithelial and lamina propria lymphocytes. Using immunoSEQ multiplex PCR, the repertoire was profiled, and TCRdb retains in-frame clones only, with some absent. The data hold 20,000 to 25,000 clones, with about 80% observed a single time. The sequenced sample was ileum tissue, obtained 12 days after intestinal transplant. The receptors stem from a human patient who received an intestinal transplant, so some T cells may come from the graft donor.

This rearrangement joins TRBV5-6 to TRBJ1-1; 8 bases match TRBD1. V shed 1 base and J 3 bases; nucleotides not matched to a gene: 14. The V gene's germline CDR1 is SGHDT and CDR2 YYEEEE. There are 18 residues in the CDR3. CDR3 sequence: CASSLLRGQGISHTEAFF. CDR3 coding DNA: TGTGCCAGCAGCTTGTTAAGAGGACAGGGTATATCCCACACTGAAGCTTTCTTT.

The gene calls are TRBV6-5 and TRBJ1-1; D might be TRBD1 (6 bases). Germline-derived CDR1 and CDR2 are MNHEY and SVGAGI. Between the trimmed V and J ends, which lost 9 bases and 0 bases, there was a span of 11 bases. The CDR3 contains 13 residues. The CDR3, as DNA: TGTGCCAGTTTGGGGGCGATGAACACTGAAGCTTTCTTT. As protein: CASLGAMNTEAFF.

The gene calls are TRBV7-9 and TRBJ2-2; 7 bases are a match to TRBD1. The V segment lost 7 bases and the J segment 3 bases; nucleotides outside the gene matches: 8. The CDR3 length is 15 residues. CDR1 and CDR2 (germline): SEHNR, FQNEAQ (reference sequence). The CDR3, as DNA: TGTGCCAGCACCCAGGAACAGGGGTACACCGGGGAGCTGTTTTTT. Amino acids: CASTQEQGYTGELFF. The variable domain in full, completed from reference TRBV7-9 and TRBJ2-2, reads DTGVSQNPRHKITKRGQNVTFRCDPISEHNRLYWYRQTLGQGPEFLTYFQNEAQLEKSRLLSDRFSAERPKGSFSTLEIQRTEQGDSAMYLCASTQEQGYTGELFFGEGSRLTVL.

The V and J genes are TRBV7-9 and TRBJ1-2; perhaps TRBD1 as D (5 bases). V gave up 3 bases and J gave up 8 bases, with 22 bases separating them. The germline V gene encodes CDR1 SEHNR and CDR2 FQNEAQ (reference sequence). The CDR3 is made up of 16 amino acids. In DNA, the CDR3 is TGTGCCAGCAGCTTTTGGTCCGGCGGTTTGCGGGACGGCTACACCTTC. It encodes CASSFWSGGLRDGYTF.

This sequence joins TRBV4-1 and TRBJ2-5; tentative D call: TRBD1 (5 bases). Germline CDR1 and CDR2: MGHRA and YSYEKL. The V end lost 4 bases, the J end lost 5 bases, and 14 bases lay between the germline ends. This CDR3 has 14 amino acids. The CDR3 sequence: CASSLSMGHETQYF. The DNA for the CDR3 is TGCGCCAGCAGCCTTTCTATGGGGCACGAGACCCAGTACTTC.

This clone was detected once. V and J are TRBV2 and TRBJ1-2, with 9 bases lining up with TRBD1. J gave up 5 bases and V 6 bases, and 1 base lay outside the gene matches. The CDR3 covers 12 residues. CDR1 is SNHLY, CDR2 FYNNEI, per germline. The CDR3 DNA reads as TGTGCCAGCAGAGGACAGGGGTATGGCTACACCTTC. This translates into CASRGQGYGYTF.

The chain couples TRBV4-1 to TRBJ2-1, with D perhaps TRBD1 (6 bases). The CDR3 has 15 amino acids. Germline CDR1 is MGHRA and CDR2 is YSYEKL. Trimming removed 0 bases at V and 2 bases at J, with 8 bases between. The CDR3 here is CASSQDGTTYNEQFF. The CDR3 nucleotides read TGCGCCAGCAGCCAAGACGGGACAACCTACAATGAGCAGTTCTTC.

The V call is TRBV6-6, the J call TRBJ1-2, with D possibly matching TRBD1 (6 bases). Trimming stripped 6 bases from V and 4 bases from J, with 12 bases between. There are 13 residues in the CDR3. Germline CDR1 is MNHNY and CDR2 is SVGAGI (reference sequence). This chain's CDR3 is CASSRGHLYGYTF. In DNA form, the CDR3 reads TGTGCCAGCAGCAGGGGACACCTCTATGGCTACACCTTC.

This chain links TRBV7-9 with TRBJ2-7; TRBD1 is a possible D gene (5 bases). The germline gives CDR1 SEHNR, CDR2 FQNEAQ (reference sequence). Between the trimmed V and J ends, which lost 2 bases and 0 bases, there was a span of 11 bases. This CDR3 spans 15 amino acids. In DNA, the CDR3 is TGTGCCAGCAGCTTAATCAGGGAAGGCTCCTACGAGCAGTACTTC. This translates into CASSLIREGSYEQYF.

V and J are TRBV5-1 and TRBJ1-4; perhaps TRBD1 as D (5 bases). The V end lost 7 bases, the J end lost 6 bases, and 16 bases lay between the germline ends. The CDR3 contains 14 residues. CDR1 SGHRS and CDR2 YFSETQ come from the germline V gene. The CDR3 DNA follows: TGCGCCAGCGCGTCGGGGGGTGGAGATGAAAAACTGTTTTTT. Amino acid sequence: CASASGGGDEKLFF.

The chain recombines TRBV7-9 with TRBJ1-1, with D uncertain. Germline CDR1 SEHNR, CDR2 FQNEAQ (reference sequence). The CDR3 has 13 amino acids. V was cut by 7 bases and J by 1 base, with 10 bases left in between. CDR3 region: CASTPAGNTEAFF. CDR3 coding DNA: TGTGCCAGCACCCCGGCGGGGAACACTGAAGCTTTCTTT.

This sequence joins TRBV7-9 and TRBJ1-1; no definite D call. V was cut by 2 bases and J by 2 bases, with 6 bases left in between. CDR3 length equals 13 residues. Germline V gives CDR1 SEHNR, CDR2 FQNEAQ (reference sequence). As DNA, the CDR3 is TGTGCCAGCAGCTTATCAGGTAACACTGAAGCTTTCTTT. Translation: CASSLSGNTEAFF.

The chain has TRBV7-9 and TRBJ2-1; tentative D call: TRBD2 (5 bases). The CDR3 extends over 14 amino acids. From germline, CDR1 is SEHNR and CDR2 FQNEAQ (reference sequence). Trimming shortened V by 11 bases and J by 0 bases, and 14 bases separated the two germline ends. CDR3 in amino acids: CAYRGSSSYNEQFF. The CDR3 DNA reads TGTGCCTACCGGGGATCTAGCTCCTACAATGAGCAGTTCTTC. The entire variable domain, with the rest obtained from reference TRBV7-9 and TRBJ2-1, is as follows: DTGVSQNPRHKITKRGQNVTFRCDPISEHNRLYWYRQTLGQGPEFLTYFQNEAQLEKSRLLSDRFSAERPKGSFSTLEIQRTEQGDSAMYLCAYRGSSSYNEQFFGPGTRLTVL.

The chain recombines TRBV5-1 with TRBJ2-3, with TRBD1 matching 10 bases. Germline CDR1 SGHRS, CDR2 YFSETQ. V shed 4 bases and J 4 bases; nucleotides not matched to a gene: 6. This CDR3 is 15 amino acids long. CDR3 nucleotides: TGCGCCAGCAGCCCCGACAGGGGGCGCCCAGATACGCAGTATTTT. Its translation is CASSPDRGRPDTQYF.

As to this clone: The junction does not match germline at one end; this may be a read error. CDR3 region: CASSYGGGQGKGF. CDR3 in DNA: TGTGCCAGCAGTTACGGGGGGGGGCAGGGGAAAGGCTTC. The chain uses TRBV6-6 and TRBJ2-4, with D tentatively TRBD2 (7 bases). The CDR3 runs 13 residues. Germline V lookup: CDR1 MNHNY, CDR2 SVGAGI (reference sequence).

This clone has just one count. J is TRBJ1-4 and V is TRBV10-2; D might be TRBD1 (5 bases). The length of the CDR3 is 13 residues. Germline V lookup: CDR1 WSHSY, CDR2 SAAADI. Trimming took off 8 bases at V and 7 bases at J, with 14 bases between the two ends. In DNA form, the CDR3 reads TGCGCCAGCTCAGGGCTTCTTGGTGAAAAACTGTTTTTT. This sequence encodes CASSGLLGEKLFF.

The chain employs TRBV6-5 and TRBJ2-7; D not resolved. The germline gives CDR1 MNHEY, CDR2 SVGAGI. V lost 2 bases and J 2 bases, leaving 7 bases between the germline ends. This CDR3 comprises 13 residues. CDR3 sequence: CASSYTDTYEQYF. CDR3 in DNA: TGTGCCAGCAGTTACACAGACACCTACGAGCAGTACTTC.

This chain uses TRBV29-1 with TRBJ2-3, with TRBD2 matching over 7 bases. This CDR3 has 12 amino acids. Germline V lookup: CDR1 SQVTM, CDR2 ANQGSEA. CDR3 sequence: CTGRGITDTQYF. The CDR3 DNA reads as TGCACTGGGAGGGGTATCACAGATACGCAGTATTTT.